Sequencing of this TCR beta chain was carried out in a study of beta chain features in type 1 diabetes. Study-wide results and limits: The study found moderately but significantly shorter TCRB CDR3s in all four CD4+ subsets of Type 1 diabetes patients. It was not settled here whether HLA type affects TCRB rearrangement.

Concerning this clone: The antigen remains undetermined.

Germline CDR1 and CDR2: SGHTA and FQGNSA. Trimming left V 1 base short and J 7 bases short, with 17 bases between. The CDR3 sequence is 16 residues long. The isolated RNA, all of it, was reverse transcribed, so expressed TCRB transcripts were what got sequenced. Some clones are missing from TCRdb's copy, which holds only in-frame ones; the method was immunoSEQ multiplex PCR. Of approximately 100,000 clones detected, 25% to 30% appear once; the ten largest clones hold 0.5% to 0.6%. The collection from each donor was one heparinised blood draw averaging roughly 110 mL. This sequence was found in a woman aged 18-29 years with type 1 diabetes. Input material: central memory CD4+ T cells from blood. The chain combines TRBV7-2 with TRBJ2-1, with D unclear. The CDR3 bases are TGTGCCAGCAGCTTAGATAGCCCCTGGATAGGAAATGAGCAGTTCTTC. This translates into CASSLDSPWIGNEQFF.